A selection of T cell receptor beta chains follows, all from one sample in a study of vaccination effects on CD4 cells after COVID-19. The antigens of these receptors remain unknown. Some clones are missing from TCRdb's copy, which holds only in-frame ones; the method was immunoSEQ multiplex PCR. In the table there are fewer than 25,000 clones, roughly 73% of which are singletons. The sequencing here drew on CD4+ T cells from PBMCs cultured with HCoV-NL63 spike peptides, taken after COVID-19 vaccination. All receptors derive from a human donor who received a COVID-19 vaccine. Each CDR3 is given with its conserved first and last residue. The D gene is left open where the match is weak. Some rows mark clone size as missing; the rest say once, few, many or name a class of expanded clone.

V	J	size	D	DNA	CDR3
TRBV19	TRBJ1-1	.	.	TGTGCCAGTAGTATGGGCGAGGGCTTCACTGAAGCTTTCTTT	CASSMGEGFTEAFF
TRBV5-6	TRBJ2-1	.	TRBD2	TGTGCCAGCAGCTTGGCGGGCGGGGGGAAGGGGTACAATGAGCAGTTCTTC	CASSLAGGGKGYNEQFF
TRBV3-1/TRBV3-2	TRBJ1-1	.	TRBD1	TGTGCCAGCAGCCACCTGACAGGGGGAGCTTTCTTT	CASSHLTGGAFF
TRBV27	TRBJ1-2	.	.	TGTGCCAGCAGTCGGACAGCCATCTATGGCTACACCTTC	CASSRTAIYGYTF
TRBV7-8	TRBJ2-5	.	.	TGTGCCAGCAGCACAAGACTGGAGGGAAAGACCCAGTACTTC	CASSTRLEGKTQYF
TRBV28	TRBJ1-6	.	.	TGTGCCAGCAAGGAGTGGAATTCACCCCTCCACTTT	CASKEWNSPLHF
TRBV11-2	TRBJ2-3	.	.	TGTGCCAGCAGCTGGGGGACGGGCCGCGTCGATACGCAGTATTTT	CASSWGTGRVDTQYF
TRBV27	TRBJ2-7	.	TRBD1	TGTGCCAGCAGTTTACAGGGGGCGCGTAAGGGGTACGAGCAGTACTTC	CASSLQGARKGYEQYF
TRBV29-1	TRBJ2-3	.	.	TGCAGCGTTGAGTTCGGTTTTGGACCAGATACGCAGTATTTT	CSVEFGFGPDTQYF
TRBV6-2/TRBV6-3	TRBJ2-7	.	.	TGTGCCAGCAGTTACTCGGGCGAGCAGTACTTC	CASSYSGEQYF
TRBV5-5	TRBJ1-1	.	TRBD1	TGTGCCAGCAGCTTTTCGGGGGGGACAGGAGCTTTCTTT	CASSFSGGTGAFF
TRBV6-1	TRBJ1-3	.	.	TGTGCCAGCAGTGAGAGACCGGACGCTAAGCGGGGCACCATATATTTT	CASSERPDAKRGTIYF
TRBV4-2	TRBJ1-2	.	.	TGTGCCAGCAGCCCCGCACCGAATCCTAACTATGGCTACACCTTC	CASSPAPNPNYGYTF
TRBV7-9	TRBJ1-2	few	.	TGTGCCAGCAGCCGGGACGGCGCCTGGGCTTCGGAGGAAGGCTACACCTTC	CASSRDGAWASEEGYTF
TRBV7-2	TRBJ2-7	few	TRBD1	TGTGCCAGCAGCCCATGGACCGGGACAGCCTACGAGCAGTACTTC	CASSPWTGTAYEQYF
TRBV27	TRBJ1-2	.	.	TGTGCCAGCAGTTTGAGCGGCTACACCTTC	CASSLSGYTF
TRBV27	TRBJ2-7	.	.	TGTGCCAGCAGTGACGGCAGGGTCCCTACGCGGGAGCAGTACTTC	CASSDGRVPTREQYF
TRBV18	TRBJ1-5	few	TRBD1	TGTGCCAGCTCACCATCGACAGGGAATAGCAATCAGCCCCAGCATTTT	CASSPSTGNSNQPQHF
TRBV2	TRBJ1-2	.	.	TGTGCCAGCACCCGGGGGGGGGCGCCCTATGGCTACACCTTC	CASTRGGAPYGYTF
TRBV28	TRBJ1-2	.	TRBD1	TGTGCCAGCAGTTCGGGACAGGGTGGCGGCTACACCTTC	CASSSGQGGGYTF
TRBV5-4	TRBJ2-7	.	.	TGTGCCAGCAGCTTGGCCAAGGCAGGGTTACACGAGCAGTACTTC	CASSLAKAGLHEQYF
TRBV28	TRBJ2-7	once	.	TGTGCCAGCAGTTTATCTGGTCCAGCCTACGAGCAGTACTTC	CASSLSGPAYEQYF
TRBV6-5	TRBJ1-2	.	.	TGTGCCAGCAGGAGGACGGCCACCTCAAGGGGCTACACCTTC	CASRRTATSRGYTF
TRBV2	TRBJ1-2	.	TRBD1	TGTGCCAGCAGCGGACAGGGGGCGGGTTATGGCTACACCTTC	CASSGQGAGYGYTF
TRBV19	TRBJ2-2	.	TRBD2	TGTGCCAGCCTGGGACTAGCGGGAAACACCGGGGAGCTGTTTTTT	CASLGLAGNTGELFF
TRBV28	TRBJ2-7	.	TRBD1	TGTGCCAGCAGCCCCCACCCGGGACAGACCTACGAGCAGTACTTC	CASSPHPGQTYEQYF
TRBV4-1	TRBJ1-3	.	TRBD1	TGCGCCAGCAGCCAACCCTTTGGACAGGGGGCAGGCAACACCATATATTTT	CASSQPFGQGAGNTIYF
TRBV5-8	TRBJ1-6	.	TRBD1	TGTGCCAGCAGCTTCACAGGGGGTGGGGGTTCACCCCTCCACTTT	CASSFTGGGGSPLHF
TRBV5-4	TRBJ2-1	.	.	TGTGCCAGCAGCCCGGTGGGGTACAATGAGCAGTTCTTC	CASSPVGYNEQFF
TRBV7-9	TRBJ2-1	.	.	TGTGCCAGCAGCTTCCATGAGCAGTTCTTC	CASSFHEQFF
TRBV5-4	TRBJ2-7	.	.	TGTGCCAGCAGTTCGGACGGCTACGAGCAGTACTTC	CASSSDGYEQYF
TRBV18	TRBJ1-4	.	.	TGTGCCAGCTCACCACCCACTTCACACGAAAAACTGTTTTTT	CASSPPTSHEKLFF
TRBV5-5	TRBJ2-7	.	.	TGTGCCAGCAGCTTGACAGGGTTTTTCCACGAGCAGTACTTC	CASSLTGFFHEQYF
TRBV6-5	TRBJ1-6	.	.	TGTGCCAGCAGTTACTCGGGGGGCAGCATTTCACCCCTCCACTTT	CASSYSGGSISPLHF
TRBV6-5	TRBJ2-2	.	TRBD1	TGTGCCAGCAGGGGACAGGGGTCGTCCGGGGAGCTGTTTTTT	CASRGQGSSGELFF
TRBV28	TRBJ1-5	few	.	TGTGCCAGCAGGGGCCATCTAGAGAATCAGCCCCAGCATTTT	CASRGHLENQPQHF